This is a list of T cell receptor beta chains from one sample in a study of T cells in Graves' hyperthyroidism and ophthalmopathy. TCRdb used MiXCR to reprocess the multiplex PCR reads, holding one entry per CDR3 protein. The sample holds 300,000 to 450,000 distinct CDR3 sequences; less than 20% are singletons and the top ten take around 15%. The sequencing sample was made of blood. These TCRs come from a woman aged 40 to 50 with Graves' ophthalmopathy. Each CDR3 is given with its conserved first and last residue. D genes are given only for firm matches. The size entry gives once, few, many or a size class.

j_gene,d_gene,v_gene,abundance,CDR3aa,CDR3nt
TRBJ1-2,NA,TRBV6-1,few,CASSPDGAGNNYGYTF,TGTGCCAGCAGCCCAGACGGGGCGGGGAATAACTATGGCTACACCTTC
TRBJ2-7,NA,TRBV11-2,many,CASSHRFGTKTYEQYF,TGTGCCAGCAGCCATCGCTTTGGGACAAAAACCTACGAGCAGTACTTC
TRBJ1-1,NA,TRBV12-3/TRBV12-4,few,CASSLYGGEDTEAFF,TGTGCCAGCAGTTTGTACGGTGGGGAGGACACTGAAGCTTTCTTT
TRBJ1-1,NA,TRBV28,many,CASSLKWVEWGEAFF,TGTGCCAGCAGTTTAAAATGGGTTGAGTGGGGTGAAGCTTTCTTT
TRBJ2-5,NA,TRBV6-1,many,CASRETAWGETQYF,TGTGCCAGCAGAGAGACAGCTTGGGGCGAGACCCAGTACTTC
TRBJ2-2,TRBD2,TRBV4-1,few,CASSPYKAGVTNTGELFF,TGCGCCAGCAGCCCCTACAAAGCGGGAGTGACTAACACCGGGGAGCTGTTTTTT
TRBJ1-5,NA,TRBV28,few,CASSLSQSYNQPQHF,TGTGCCAGCAGTTTAAGCCAAAGCTATAATCAGCCCCAGCATTTT
TRBJ2-7,TRBD1,TRBV6-5,many,CASSLQGNEQYF,TGTGCCAGCAGTCTACAGGGGAACGAGCAGTACTTC
TRBJ2-1,TRBD2,TRBV12-3/TRBV12-4,many,CASSSGTSEYNEQFF,TGTGCCAGCAGTTCCGGGACTAGCGAATACAATGAGCAGTTCTTC
TRBJ2-4,NA,TRBV13,many,CASSSRVAKNIQYF,TGTGCCAGCAGCTCAAGAGTAGCCAAAAACATTCAGTACTTC
TRBJ2-5,NA,TRBV29-1,many,CSVVGNQETQYF,TGCAGCGTTGTAGGAAACCAAGAGACCCAGTACTTC
TRBJ2-5,TRBD1,TRBV5-4,many,CASSFWTGSPTRETQYF,TGTGCCAGCAGCTTCTGGACAGGGTCCCCGACCCGAGAGACCCAGTACTTC
TRBJ2-7,NA,TRBV6-1,few,CASRIAALRGEQYF,TGTGCCAGCAGGATAGCGGCCCTAAGGGGGGAGCAGTACTTC
TRBJ2-2,TRBD2,TRBV6-4,many,CASSDSREGTGELFF,TGTGCCAGCAGTGACTCGCGGGAGGGCACCGGGGAGCTGTTTTTT